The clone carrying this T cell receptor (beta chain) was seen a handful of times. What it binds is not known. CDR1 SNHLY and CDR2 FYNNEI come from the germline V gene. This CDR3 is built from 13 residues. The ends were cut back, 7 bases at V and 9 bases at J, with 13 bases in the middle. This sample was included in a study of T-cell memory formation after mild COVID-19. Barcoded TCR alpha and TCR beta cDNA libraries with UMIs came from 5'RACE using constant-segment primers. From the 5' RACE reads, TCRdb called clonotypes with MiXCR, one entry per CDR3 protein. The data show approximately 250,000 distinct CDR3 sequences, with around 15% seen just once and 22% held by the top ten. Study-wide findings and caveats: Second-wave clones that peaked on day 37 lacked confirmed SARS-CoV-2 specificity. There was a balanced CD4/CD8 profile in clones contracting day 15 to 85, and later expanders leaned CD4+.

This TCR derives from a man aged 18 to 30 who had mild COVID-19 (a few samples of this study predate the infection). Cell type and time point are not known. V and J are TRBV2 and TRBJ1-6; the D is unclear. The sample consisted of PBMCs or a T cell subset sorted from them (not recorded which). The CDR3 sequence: CASIGEISSPLHF. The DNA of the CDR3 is TGTGCCAGCATTGGGGAAATAAGTTCACCCCTCCACTTT.